A single sample gave rise to the 29 T cell receptor beta chains below, sequenced in a study of CD8 T cells in Susac syndrome. Random hexamers were used to reverse transcribe roughly 0.45 to 1 ug of RNA. TCRdb re-analysed the immunoSEQ multiplex PCR reads in MiXCR, keeping a single row per CDR3 protein. The table includes more than 65,000 distinct CDR3 sequences, around 95% detected once. The material sequenced was CD8+ T cells from PBMCs. These receptors came from a human donor with Susac syndrome.

The rearrangement uses TRBV5-1 and TRBJ2-1, with 7 bases fitting TRBD2. The germline V gene encodes CDR1 SGHRS and CDR2 YFSETQ. Trimming at V came to 0 bases and at J to 1 base, leaving 4 bases not matched to a gene. The CDR3 loop spans 16 amino acids. As DNA, the CDR3 is TGCGCCAGCAGCTTGGATTCGGGAGGATCCTACAATGAGCAGTTCTTC. It encodes CASSLDSGGSYNEQFF.

V is TRBV25-1 and J is TRBJ2-7; the match to TRBD1 covers 10 bases. The V gene's germline CDR1 is MGHDK and CDR2 SYGVNS. The ends lost 6 bases at V and 5 bases at J; junction bases unmatched: 7. CDR3 length: 14 residues. The CDR3 here is CASSDRGLLDEQYF. CDR3 in DNA: TGTGCCAGCAGCGACAGGGGGCTTTTAGACGAGCAGTACTTC.

This chain uses TRBV20-1 with TRBJ2-5; D remains ambiguous. The germline V gene encodes CDR1 DFQATT and CDR2 SNEGSKA (reference sequence). V was shortened by 0 bases and J by 5 bases, with 19 bases between the two germline ends. The CDR3 is 16 residues long. The CDR3 sequence: CSARDGKARDLETQYF. The CDR3 DNA reads TGCAGTGCTAGAGATGGGAAGGCAAGAGACCTGGAGACCCAGTACTTC.

This chain links TRBV14 with TRBJ2-4; D call uncertain. Germline CDR1 is SGHDN and CDR2 is FVKESK. The CDR3 contains 16 residues. The germline V and J ends were trimmed by 1 base and 0 bases, with 10 bases remaining between them. CDR3 sequence: CASSQGGTLAKNIQYF. CDR3 bases: TGTGCCAGCAGCCAAGGCGGAACCCTAGCCAAAAACATTCAGTACTTC.

This chain links TRBV28 with TRBJ2-5, with D tentatively TRBD2 (5 bases). CDR1 is MDHEN and CDR2 is SYDVKM in the germline V gene. There are 15 residues in the CDR3. The V end lost 3 bases, the J end lost 4 bases, and 15 bases lay between the germline ends. The CDR3 is CASSLSRGLVETQYF. The CDR3 DNA sequence: TGTGCCAGCAGTTTGTCACGTGGACTCGTAGAGACCCAGTACTTC.

The chain uses TRBV28 and TRBJ2-7; the D is unclear. Trimming cost V 5 bases and J 4 bases, with 6 bases left between them. There are 11 residues in the CDR3. Germline V gives CDR1 MDHEN, CDR2 SYDVKM. The CDR3 DNA is TGTGCCAGCAGTCCGGAGTACGAGCAGTACTTC. It specifies CASSPEYEQYF.

In its sample, this clonotype was seen once. V and J are TRBV7-9 and TRBJ1-1, with D uncertain. Germline lookup yields CDR1 SEHNR and CDR2 FQNEAQ (reference sequence). Trimming left V 5 bases short and J 1 base short, with 8 bases between. This CDR3 comprises 13 residues. The CDR3 coding sequence is TGTGCCAGCAGCCCCGGGAGGAACACTGAAGCTTTCTTT. It is translated as CASSPGRNTEAFF.

The chain carries TRBV4-2 and TRBJ2-7; TRBD1 matches 11 bases. CDR3 size: 21 residues. The J segment lost 6 bases and the V segment lost 5 bases, leaving 27 bases of the junction unmatched. CDR1 is LGHNA, CDR2 YNFKEQ, per germline. The CDR3 DNA sequence: TGTGCCAGCAGCGACGCCACCGGGACAGGGGGAATAGGCGGCCCTCCTGGCGAGCAGTACTTC. As protein: CASSDATGTGGIGGPPGEQYF.

The chain carries TRBV15 and TRBJ1-5; D call uncertain. Germline lookup yields CDR1 LNHNV and CDR2 YYDKDF (reference sequence). CDR3 length: 13 amino acids. V lost 3 bases and J lost 4, with 7 bases in between. The CDR3 loop is CATSSGRNQPQHF. The CDR3 bases are TGTGCCACCAGCAGCGGTCGGAATCAGCCCCAGCATTTT.

The chain carries TRBV2 and TRBJ2-1; the match to TRBD1 covers 8 bases. J lost 10 bases, V lost 4 bases, and 15 bases had no gene match. Per germline, CDR1 SNHLY and CDR2 FYNNEI. This CDR3 contains 16 residues. The CDR3 here is CASSGPTGGALDEQFF. The CDR3 bases are TGTGCCAGCAGTGGACCTACAGGGGGTGCCTTGGACGAGCAGTTCTTC.

V is TRBV3-1 and J is TRBJ2-1, with TRBD2 matching over 7 bases. The CDR3 runs 16 residues. Germline V gives CDR1 LGHDT, CDR2 YNNKEL (reference sequence). Germline trimming cut 1 base from V and 1 base from J; bases unmatched to any gene: 4. For the CDR3, the DNA is TGTGCCAGCAGCCAAGTTCCAGCGGGATCCTACAATGAGCAGTTCTTC. This sequence encodes CASSQVPAGSYNEQFF.

The genes are TRBV27 and TRBJ2-7; TRBD1 aligns across 7 bases. The germline V gene encodes CDR1 MNHEY and CDR2 SMNVEV (reference sequence). J gave up 3 bases and V 3 bases, and 14 bases lay outside the gene matches. The CDR3 is 17 residues long. CDR3 in DNA: TGTGCCAGCAGTTTCGACAGGGTGAACAGGCGCGTCTACGAGCAGTACTTC. This encodes CASSFDRVNRRVYEQYF.

The J gene is TRBJ1-2, the V gene TRBV29-1, with TRBD1 matching over 7 bases. This CDR3 has 14 amino acids. Germline-derived CDR1 and CDR2 are SQVTM and ANQGSEA. The V segment lost 3 bases and the J segment 7 bases; nucleotides outside the gene matches: 11. In DNA form, the CDR3 reads TGCAGCGTTGACCCAGGACAGGAAGGGGTTGGCTACACCTTC. Amino acid sequence: CSVDPGQEGVGYTF.

The chain uses TRBV27 and TRBJ1-2; D not certain. The germline V and J ends were trimmed by 3 bases and 4 bases, with 12 bases remaining between them. Germline CDR1 MNHEY, CDR2 SMNVEV (reference sequence). The CDR3 length is 14 residues. This CDR3 reads CASSLNPDFYGYTF. The DNA of the CDR3 is TGTGCCAGCAGTTTGAACCCCGACTTCTATGGCTACACCTTC.

The chain uses TRBV20-1 and TRBJ2-7, with D possibly being TRBD1 (5 bases). CDR1 and CDR2 from the germline V gene are DFQATT and SNEGSKA (reference sequence). This CDR3 spans 14 amino acids. V was cut by 3 bases and J by 0 bases, with 12 bases left in between. The CDR3 region is CSASHLDSSYEQYF. CDR3 nucleotides: TGCAGTGCTAGCCACCTAGACAGCTCCTACGAGCAGTACTTC.

The rearrangement links TRBV6-5 to TRBJ2-3; TRBD2 matches 10 bases. Germline V CDR1 and CDR2: MNHEY, SVGAGI. The CDR3 length is 15 residues. V lost 6 bases and J lost 0; bases outside the gene matches: 3. The chain's CDR3 is CASSRLAGSTDTQYF. CDR3 sequence (DNA): TGTGCCAGCAGCCGACTAGCGGGTAGCACAGATACGCAGTATTTT.

This clonotype was seen just once. The chain recombines TRBV28 with TRBJ2-7, with D perhaps given as TRBD1 or TRBD2 (6 bases each). This CDR3 region has 14 residues. Germline V gene data show CDR1 as MDHEN and CDR2 as SYDVKM. V gave up 3 bases and J gave up 3 bases, with 12 bases separating them. The CDR3 bases are TGTGCCAGCAGTTTGACAGGAGGGAGCTACGAGCAGTACTTC. Its translation: CASSLTGGSYEQYF.

The chain links TRBV20-1 to TRBJ2-2, with 7 bases matching TRBD2. The CDR3 runs 17 residues. Losses at the gene ends were 0 bases for V and 4 bases for J; bases not matched to a gene: 11. Germline loops: CDR1 DFQATT, CDR2 SNEGSKA (reference sequence). CDR3 loop: CSARDRLADIFTGELFF. DNA of the CDR3: TGCAGTGCTAGAGATAGGCTAGCGGACATTTTCACCGGGGAGCTGTTTTTT.

This chain uses TRBV29-1 with TRBJ2-5; TRBD2 matches at 15 bases. CDR3 size: 15 residues. V dropped 6 bases and J dropped 5; count of bases not matched to a gene: 7. CDR1 and CDR2 (germline): SQVTM, ANQGSEA. The CDR3 DNA sequence: TGCAGCGTACCGGGACTAGCGGGAGGTAGCGAGACCCAGTACTTC. Translation: CSVPGLAGGSETQYF.

This sequence joins TRBV7-8 and TRBJ2-7, with D maybe TRBD1 (5 bases). The CDR3 sequence is 14 residues long. The V gene lost 5 bases and the J gene lost 3 bases, with 14 bases spanning the gap. Per the germline V gene, CDR1 is SGHVS and CDR2 is FQNEAQ. The CDR3 DNA reads TGTGCCAGCAGCACTATGACAGATCACTACGAGCAGTACTTC. Protein product: CASSTMTDHYEQYF.

V usage is TRBV11-2 and J usage is TRBJ2-7; D gene uncertain. Trimming took 2 bases from V and 2 from J, leaving 16 bases between them. Per germline, CDR1 SGHAT and CDR2 FQNNGV. CDR3 length equals 16 residues. Here the CDR3 reads CASSLSSSGPTYEQYF. CDR3 sequence (DNA): TGTGCCAGCAGCTTATCGTCTAGTGGTCCTACCTACGAGCAGTACTTC.

V gene TRBV27 combines with J gene TRBJ2-2; no clear D. Germline CDR1 MNHEY, CDR2 SMNVEV (reference sequence). The CDR3 runs to 15 residues. Between the trimmed V and J ends, which lost 4 bases and 2 bases, there was a span of 11 bases. CDR3 region: CASSSFQENTGELFF. The DNA of the CDR3 is TGTGCCAGCAGTTCGTTCCAGGAAAACACCGGGGAGCTGTTTTTT.

V is TRBV14 and J is TRBJ2-2; D remains ambiguous. Germline V gene data show CDR1 as SGHDN and CDR2 as FVKESK. CDR3 size: 14 residues. The ends were cut back, 6 bases at V and 5 bases at J, with 13 bases in the middle. CDR3 protein: CASSPPRATGELFF. The CDR3 region has the DNA TGTGCCAGCAGTCCACCCCGGGCGACCGGGGAGCTGTTTTTT.

The rearrangement links TRBV6-5 to TRBJ2-7; D possibly matches TRBD1 or TRBD2 (5 bases each). V was clipped by 6 bases and J by 3 bases, with 12 bases between them. This CDR3 contains 13 residues. The germline CDR1 and CDR2 sequences are MNHEY and SVGAGI. The CDR3 coding sequence is TGTGCCAGCAGCACCGGGACGTACTACGAGCAGTACTTC. Encoded protein: CASSTGTYYEQYF.

The chain couples TRBV20-1 to TRBJ2-3; D is perhaps TRBD2 (5 bases). This CDR3 comprises 12 residues. V was clipped by 6 bases and J by 2 bases, with 9 bases between them. Germline CDR1 reads DFQATT; CDR2 reads SNEGSKA (reference sequence). The CDR3 reads CSARGITDTQYF. DNA of the CDR3: TGCAGTGCCCGAGGGATCACAGATACGCAGTATTTT.

V and J are TRBV6-5 and TRBJ2-1, with a possible D match to TRBD2 (6 bases). There are 13 residues in the CDR3. V dropped 6 bases and J dropped 5 bases, with 11 bases sitting between them. CDR1 is MNHEY and CDR2 is SVGAGI in the germline V gene. Written as DNA, the CDR3 is TGTGCCAGCAGCCGGGACTTACACAATGAGCAGTTCTTC. This encodes CASSRDLHNEQFF.

The J gene is TRBJ2-1, the V gene TRBV29-1; the match to TRBD2 covers 7 bases. Germline V gives CDR1 SQVTM, CDR2 ANQGSEA. CDR3 size: 14 residues. Trimming at V came to 1 base and at J to 3 bases, leaving 3 bases not matched to a gene. CDR3 protein: CSVEVGTIYNEQFF. CDR3 DNA: TGCAGCGTTGAAGTGGGGACTATCTACAATGAGCAGTTCTTC.

The chain joins TRBV6-5 to TRBJ1-4, with D unresolved. This CDR3 comprises 13 residues. V lost 4 bases and J lost 4, with 7 bases in between. Looked up from germline, CDR1 is MNHEY and CDR2 is SVGAGI. The CDR3 region is CASSLSFNEKLFF. The CDR3 nucleotides read TGTGCCAGCAGTTTGAGTTTTAATGAAAAACTGTTTTTT.

V usage is TRBV9 and J usage is TRBJ2-7; D is undetermined. The CDR3 has 13 residues. Trimming cost V 0 bases and J 2 bases, with 6 bases left between them. The germline V gene has CDR1 SGDLS and CDR2 YYNGEE. DNA for the CDR3: TGTGCCAGCAGCGTAGGGGGTACCTACGAGCAGTACTTC. Protein: CASSVGGTYEQYF.